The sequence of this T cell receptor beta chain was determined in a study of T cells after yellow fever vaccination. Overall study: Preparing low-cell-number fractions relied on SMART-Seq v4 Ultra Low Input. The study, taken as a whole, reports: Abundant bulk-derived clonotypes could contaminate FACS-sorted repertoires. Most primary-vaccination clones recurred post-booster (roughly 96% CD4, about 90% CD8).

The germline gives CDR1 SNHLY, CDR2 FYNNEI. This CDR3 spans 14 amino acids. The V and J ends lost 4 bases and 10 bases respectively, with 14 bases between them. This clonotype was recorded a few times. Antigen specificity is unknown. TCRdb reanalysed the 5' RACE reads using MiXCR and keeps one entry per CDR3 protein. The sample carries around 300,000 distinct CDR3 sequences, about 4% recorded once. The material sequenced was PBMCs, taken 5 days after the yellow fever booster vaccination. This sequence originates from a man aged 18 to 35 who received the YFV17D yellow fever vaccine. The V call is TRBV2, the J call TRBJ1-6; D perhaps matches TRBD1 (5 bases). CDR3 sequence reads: CASSGEGRGSPLHF. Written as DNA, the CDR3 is TGTGCCAGCAGTGGTGAGGGGAGAGGGTCACCCCTCCACTTT.